These 4 T cell receptor beta chains share one sample of origin, sequenced in a study of regulatory dendritic cells for organ transplantation. No antigen is known for these receptors. Allogeneic regulatory or mature dendritic cells were co-cultured for under six days with CFSE-labeled sorted T cells at 1:10. Assay: immunoSEQ multiplex PCR; the TCRdb copy retains only in-frame clones and omits some. This table has approximately 11,000 clones, about three fifths appearing once. Input material: naive CD4+ T cells from blood cultured with dendritic cells. Subset in this sample: CD45RA+ naive T cells. The origin of the receptors is a human donor in good health.

The chain uses TRBV9 and TRBJ1-3, with no clear D. The germline V and J ends were trimmed by 4 bases and 4 bases, with 15 bases remaining between them. This CDR3 is 15 amino acids long. Germline V gene lookup returns CDR1 SGDLS and CDR2 YYNGEE. CDR3: CASSPTLRFGNTIYF. The CDR3 nucleotides read TGTGCCAGCAGCCCCACTTTGCGCTTCGGAAACACCATATATTTT.

This clone has just a few counts. The V gene is TRBV20-1, the J gene TRBJ1-2, with a weak D call TRBD1 (5 bases). Germline CDR1 reads DFQATT; CDR2 reads SNEGSKA (reference sequence). The CDR3 contains 11 residues. V lost 5 bases, J lost 8 bases, and 12 bases lay in between. The CDR3 is CSAGGGGGYTF. The CDR3 DNA is TGCAGTGCTGGTGGGGGGGGAGGCTACACCTTC.

The chain is built from TRBV7-9 and TRBJ1-1; 8 bases align to TRBD1. This CDR3 comprises 15 residues. Germline loops: CDR1 SEHNR, CDR2 FQNEAQ (reference sequence). V lost 5 bases, J lost 6 bases, and 11 bases stayed unmatched. CDR3 DNA: TGTGCCAGCAGCCGACAGGGGAGGTCAGTCGCTGAAGCTTTCTTT. Encoded protein: CASSRQGRSVAEAFF.

V usage is TRBV19 and J usage is TRBJ2-1; TRBD2 agrees at 10 bases. The CDR3 has 16 amino acids. Germline lookup yields CDR1 LNHDA and CDR2 SQIVND (reference sequence). The V and J ends lost 7 bases and 0 bases, in that order; junction bases with no gene match: 6. CDR3 residues: CASTSERGGSYNEQFF. The DNA for the CDR3 is TGTGCCAGTACGAGTGAGCGGGGGGGCTCCTACAATGAGCAGTTCTTC.